A selection of T cell receptor beta chains follows, all from one sample in a study of blood T cell repertoires in COVID-19. Clones were sequenced by immunoSEQ multiplex PCR, and TCRdb holds only the in-frame ones, with some missing. The sample includes over 150,000 clones, 70% to 85% of them seen just once. Source material: peripheral blood. The receptors were gathered from a human donor with acute or convalescent COVID-19. The donor label of this sample is uncertain. Each CDR3 is given with its conserved first and last residue. A D gene is named only where the DNA matches it firmly.

V gene: TRBV7-8; D gene: TRBD2; J gene: TRBJ2-3; CDR3 protein: CASSVGASGNTDTQYF; CDR3 DNA: TGTGCCAGCAGCGTAGGAGCTAGCGGGAACACAGATACGCAGTATTTT
V gene: TRBV6-5; D gene: TRBD1; J gene: TRBJ1-2; CDR3 protein: CASSYERGRGGYTF; CDR3 DNA: TGTGCCAGCAGTTACGAGAGGGGGCGAGGAGGCTACACCTTC
V gene: TRBV7-2; D gene: .; J gene: TRBJ2-7; CDR3 protein: CASSVDRPGEQYF; CDR3 DNA: TGTGCCAGCAGCGTCGACAGACCCGGGGAGCAGTACTTC
V gene: TRBV30; D gene: TRBD1; J gene: TRBJ2-7; CDR3 protein: CAWGQGNYEQYF; CDR3 DNA: TGTGCCTGGGGACAGGGGAACTACGAGCAGTACTTC
V gene: TRBV11-2; D gene: TRBD1; J gene: TRBJ1-1; CDR3 protein: CAVGTDLRGRGSTEAFF; CDR3 DNA: TGTGCCGTGGGGACGGATTTGAGGGGGCGAGGGAGCACTGAAGCTTTCTTT
V gene: TRBV29-1; D gene: TRBD1; J gene: TRBJ2-7; CDR3 protein: CSVVGGLSYEQYF; CDR3 DNA: TGCAGCGTTGTAGGGGGCCTCTCCTACGAGCAGTACTTC
V gene: TRBV7-2; D gene: TRBD2; J gene: TRBJ2-2; CDR3 protein: CASSSRLAGDSGELFF; CDR3 DNA: TGTGCCAGCAGCTCTAGACTAGCGGGAGATAGCGGGGAGCTGTTTTTT
V gene: TRBV13; D gene: TRBD1; J gene: TRBJ2-7; CDR3 protein: CASSSPRTGGREQYF; CDR3 DNA: TGTGCCAGCAGCTCTCCTCGGACAGGTGGGCGCGAGCAGTACTTC
V gene: TRBV5-1; D gene: TRBD2; J gene: TRBJ2-1; CDR3 protein: CASSLGLAGGSEQFF; CDR3 DNA: TGCGCCAGCAGCCTGGGACTAGCGGGAGGGAGTGAGCAGTTCTTC
V gene: TRBV30; D gene: .; J gene: TRBJ1-5; CDR3 protein: CAWSLDGRDNQPQHF; CDR3 DNA: TGTGCCTGGAGTCTAGATGGACGGGACAATCAGCCCCAGCATTTT
V gene: TRBV30; D gene: TRBD1; J gene: TRBJ2-7; CDR3 protein: CAWGDRHEQYF; CDR3 DNA: TGTGCCTGGGGGGACAGACACGAGCAGTACTTC
V gene: TRBV5-1; D gene: .; J gene: TRBJ2-3; CDR3 protein: CASSLTYVAGTDTQYF; CDR3 DNA: TGCGCCAGCAGCTTGACCTATGTGGCGGGCACAGATACGCAGTATTTT
V gene: TRBV9; D gene: .; J gene: TRBJ1-3; CDR3 protein: CASSVGRNLGNTIYF; CDR3 DNA: TGTGCCAGCAGCGTAGGCAGGAACCTCGGAAACACCATATATTTT
V gene: TRBV7-2; D gene: .; J gene: TRBJ2-1; CDR3 protein: CASSLGPDNEQFF; CDR3 DNA: TGTGCCAGCAGCTTAGGCCCAGACAATGAGCAGTTCTTC
V gene: TRBV30; D gene: .; J gene: TRBJ1-1; CDR3 protein: CAWGSMNTEAFF; CDR3 DNA: TGTGCCTGGGGATCCATGAACACTGAAGCTTTCTTT
V gene: TRBV4-2; D gene: TRBD1; J gene: TRBJ2-5; CDR3 protein: CASSHAGTGLIETQYF; CDR3 DNA: TGTGCCAGCAGCCACGCCGGGACAGGGTTGATAGAGACCCAGTACTTC